This record concerns one T cell receptor (beta chain) sequence. This table comes from immunoSEQ multiplex PCR, and its TCRdb copy is limited to in-frame clones, with some not included. The data show some 200,000 clones, 87% seen once. This specimen comes from a study of blood T cell repertoires in COVID-19. Study in general: Nucleic acid was either cDNA or gDNA, and it came from T cells, B-cell-depleted T cells, or PBMCs.

The origin of this receptor is a woman aged 25 to 39 who had recovered from COVID-19. Input material: PBMCs or T cells enriched from blood (not recorded which).

The CDR3 reads CASSIGLGRGEKLFF. For the CDR3, the DNA is TGTGCCAGTAGTATAGGGTTAGGTCGAGGTGAAAAACTGTTTTTT. The chain uses TRBV19 and TRBJ1-4; D ambiguous. Trimming removed 1 base from V and 7 bases from J, with 13 bases in between. The germline gives CDR1 LNHDA, CDR2 SQIVND (reference sequence). The length of the CDR3 is 15 residues. The full variable domain, its missing parts supplied by reference TRBV19 and TRBJ1-4, is DGGITQSPKYLFRKEGQNVTLSCEQNLNHDAMYWYRQDPGQGLRLIYYSQIVNDFQKGDIAEGYSVSREKKESFPLTVTSAQKNPTAFYLCASSIGLGRGEKLFFGSGTQLSVL.